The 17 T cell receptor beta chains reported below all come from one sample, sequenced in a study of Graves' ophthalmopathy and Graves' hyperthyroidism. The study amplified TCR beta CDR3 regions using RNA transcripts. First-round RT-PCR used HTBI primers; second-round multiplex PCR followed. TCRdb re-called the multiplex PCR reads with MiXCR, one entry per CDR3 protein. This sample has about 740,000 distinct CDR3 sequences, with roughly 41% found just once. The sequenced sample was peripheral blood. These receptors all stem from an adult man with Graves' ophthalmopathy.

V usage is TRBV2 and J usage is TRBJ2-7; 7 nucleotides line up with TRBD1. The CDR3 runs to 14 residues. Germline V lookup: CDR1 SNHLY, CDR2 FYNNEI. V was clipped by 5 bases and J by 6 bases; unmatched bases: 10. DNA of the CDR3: TGTGCCAGCAGTCCCCGACAGGGCAAGGGCGAGCAGTACTTC. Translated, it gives CASSPRQGKGEQYF.

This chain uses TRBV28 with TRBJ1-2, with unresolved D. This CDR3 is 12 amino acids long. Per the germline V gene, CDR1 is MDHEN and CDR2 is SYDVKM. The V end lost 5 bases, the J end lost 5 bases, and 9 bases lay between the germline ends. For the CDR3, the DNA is TGTGCCAGCAGTGTGACCGTGTATGGCTACACCTTC. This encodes CASSVTVYGYTF.

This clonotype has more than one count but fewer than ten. The CDR3 coding sequence is TGTGCCAGCAGCGTAAAAGTGGGGACAGAGACCCAGTACTTC. Residues: CASSVKVGTETQYF. This chain links TRBV9 with TRBJ2-5; D could derive from TRBD1 or TRBD2 (5 bases each). The V end was cut by 1 base, the J end by 4 bases, with 11 bases between. The CDR3 contains 14 residues. Germline V gene lookup returns CDR1 SGDLS and CDR2 YYNGEE.

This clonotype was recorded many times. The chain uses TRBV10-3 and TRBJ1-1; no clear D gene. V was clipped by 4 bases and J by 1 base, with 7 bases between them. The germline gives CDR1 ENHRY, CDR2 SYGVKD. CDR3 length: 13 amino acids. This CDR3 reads CAISGQPNTEAFF. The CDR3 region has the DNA TGTGCCATCAGTGGGCAGCCGAACACTGAAGCTTTCTTT.

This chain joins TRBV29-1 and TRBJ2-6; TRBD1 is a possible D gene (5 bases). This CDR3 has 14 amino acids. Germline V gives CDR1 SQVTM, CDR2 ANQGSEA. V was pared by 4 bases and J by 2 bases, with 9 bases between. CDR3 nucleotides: TGCAGCGTTGGGAGCAGGGCTGGGGCCAACGTCCTGACTTTC. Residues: CSVGSRAGANVLTF.

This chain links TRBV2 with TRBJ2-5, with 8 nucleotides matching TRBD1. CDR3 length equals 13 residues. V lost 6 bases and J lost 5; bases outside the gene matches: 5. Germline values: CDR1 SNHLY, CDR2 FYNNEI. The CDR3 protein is CASSPGGWETQYF. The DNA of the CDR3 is TGTGCCAGCAGCCCAGGGGGCTGGGAGACCCAGTACTTC.

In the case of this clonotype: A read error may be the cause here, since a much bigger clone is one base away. The CDR3 bases are TGTGCCAGCAGTTTACAGACAGGGGCGAGAGAGACCCAGTACTTC. It codes for CASSLQTGARETQYF. The rearrangement uses TRBV7-2 and TRBJ2-5; TRBD1 matches 8 bases. The CDR3 is 15 amino acids. Unmatched junction bases numbered 10, after V lost 6 bases and J lost 4 bases. Per the germline V gene, CDR1 is SGHTA and CDR2 is FQGNSA.

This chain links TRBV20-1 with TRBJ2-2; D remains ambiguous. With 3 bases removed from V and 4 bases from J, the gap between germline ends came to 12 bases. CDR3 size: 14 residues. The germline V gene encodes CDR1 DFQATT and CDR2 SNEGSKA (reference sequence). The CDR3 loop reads CSARGSVATGELFF. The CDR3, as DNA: TGCAGTGCTAGGGGGTCTGTGGCCACCGGGGAGCTGTTTTTT.

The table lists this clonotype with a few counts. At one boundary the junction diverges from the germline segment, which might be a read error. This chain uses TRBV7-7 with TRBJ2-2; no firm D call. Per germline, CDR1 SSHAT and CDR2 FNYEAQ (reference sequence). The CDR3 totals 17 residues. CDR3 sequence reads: CASSLSGGAPATGELFF. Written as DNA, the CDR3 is TGTGCTAGCAGCTTATCGGGTGGAGCGCCGGCAACCGGGGAGCTGTTTTTT.

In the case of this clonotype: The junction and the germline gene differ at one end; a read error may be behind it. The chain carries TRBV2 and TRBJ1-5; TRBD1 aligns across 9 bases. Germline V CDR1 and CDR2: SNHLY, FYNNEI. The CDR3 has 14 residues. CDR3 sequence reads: CAGSDGTGRETQHF. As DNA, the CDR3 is TGTGCCGGCAGCGACGGGACAGGGAGGGAGACCCAGCATTTT.

CDR3 region: CASSLDPGEPNEQYF. CDR3 coding DNA: TGTGCCAGCAGCTTGGATCCGGGTGAGCCTAACGAGCAGTACTTC. V is TRBV5-4 and J is TRBJ2-7; D unresolved. CDR1 is SGHNT, CDR2 YYREEE, per germline (reference sequence). This CDR3 spans 15 amino acids. Trimming removed 0 bases at V and 5 bases at J, with 15 bases between.

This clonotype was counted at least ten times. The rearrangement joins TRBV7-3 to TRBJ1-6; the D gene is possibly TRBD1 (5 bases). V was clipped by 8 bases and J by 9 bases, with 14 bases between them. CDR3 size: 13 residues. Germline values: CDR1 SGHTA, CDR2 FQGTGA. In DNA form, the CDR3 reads TGTGCCAGCCAGGGAAGTAAATTTTCACCCCTCCACTTT. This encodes CASQGSKFSPLHF.

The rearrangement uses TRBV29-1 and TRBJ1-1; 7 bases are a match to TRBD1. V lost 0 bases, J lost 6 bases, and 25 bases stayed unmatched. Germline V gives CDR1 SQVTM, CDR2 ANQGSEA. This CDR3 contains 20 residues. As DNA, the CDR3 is TGCAGCGTTGAAGATGGTGGCGCTTCCGGGGGCAGGGGGGTACCGGCTGAAGCTTTCTTT. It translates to CSVEDGGASGGRGVPAEAFF.

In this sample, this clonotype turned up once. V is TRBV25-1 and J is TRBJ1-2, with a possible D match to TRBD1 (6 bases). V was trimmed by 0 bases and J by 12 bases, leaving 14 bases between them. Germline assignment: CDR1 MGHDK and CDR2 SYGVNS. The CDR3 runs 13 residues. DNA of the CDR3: TGTGCCAGCAGTGAATACCGGGGGGCTGGAAACACCTTC. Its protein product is CASSEYRGAGNTF.

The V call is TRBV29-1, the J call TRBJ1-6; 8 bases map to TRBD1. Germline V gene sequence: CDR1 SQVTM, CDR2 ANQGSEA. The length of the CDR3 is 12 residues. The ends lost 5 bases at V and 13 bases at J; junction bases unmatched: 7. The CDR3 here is CSVRQGNQPLHF. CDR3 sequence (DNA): TGCAGCGTTAGACAGGGGAATCAGCCCCTCCACTTT.

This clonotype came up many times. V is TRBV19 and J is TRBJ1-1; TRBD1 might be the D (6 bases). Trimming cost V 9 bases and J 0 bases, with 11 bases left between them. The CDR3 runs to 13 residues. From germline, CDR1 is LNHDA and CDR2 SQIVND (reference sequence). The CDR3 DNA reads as TGTGCCAGCAGCTCAGGGGTGAACACTGAAGCTTTCTTT. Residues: CASSSGVNTEAFF.

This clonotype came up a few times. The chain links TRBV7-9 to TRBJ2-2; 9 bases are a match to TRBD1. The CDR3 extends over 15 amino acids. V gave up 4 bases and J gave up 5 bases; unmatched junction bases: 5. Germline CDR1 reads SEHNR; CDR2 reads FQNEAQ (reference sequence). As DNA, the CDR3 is TGTGCCAGCAGCTCAACCGGGACAGGGACCGGGGAGCTGTTTTTT. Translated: CASSSTGTGTGELFF.